This T cell receptor (beta chain) originates from a study of human T cells and chemical hapten exposure. Whole-study context: Weekly diphenylcyclopropenone doses were given to patients' scalps across the approximately 24-week study. TCR yield per sample varied, mainly due to pooled library volumes.

The CDR3 has 15 amino acids. Germline CDR1 is SGHTA and CDR2 is FQGNSA. Between the trimmed V and J ends, which lost 5 bases and 3 bases, there was a span of 15 bases. Time point specified: patch test 2, 6 weeks after DPC sensitization. The sample's treatment: therapeutic diphenylcyclopropenone sensitization with weekly scalp DPC. Within the library, unique molecular identifiers were attached to each individual cDNA molecule. MiXCR, run by TCRdb on the RACE reads, gives a single entry per CDR3 protein. The repertoire holds about 140,000 distinct CDR3 sequences, with approximately 12% as singletons. The chain has TRBV7-2 and TRBJ2-3; possibly TRBD2 for D (6 bases). The receptor comes from a woman aged 45-59 years with alopecia areata. Some clones in this sample may be carry-over from other donors' samples. This sample comprised whole blood, obtained in connection with sensitization to the hapten diphenylcyclopropenone (DPC). CDR3 in amino acids: CASSPIAEPTDTQYF. The DNA of the CDR3 is TGTGCCAGCAGCCCGATAGCGGAGCCGACAGATACGCAGTATTTT.